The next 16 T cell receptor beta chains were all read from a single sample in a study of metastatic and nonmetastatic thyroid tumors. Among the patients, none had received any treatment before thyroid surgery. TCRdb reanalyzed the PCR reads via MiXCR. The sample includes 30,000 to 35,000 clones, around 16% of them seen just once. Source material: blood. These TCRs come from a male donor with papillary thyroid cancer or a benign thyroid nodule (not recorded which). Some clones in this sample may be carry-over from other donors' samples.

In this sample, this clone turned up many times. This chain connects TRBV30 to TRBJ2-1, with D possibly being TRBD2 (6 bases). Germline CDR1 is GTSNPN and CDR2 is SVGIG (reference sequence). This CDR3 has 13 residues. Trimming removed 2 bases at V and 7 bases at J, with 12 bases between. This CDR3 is CAWSWEDVNEQFF. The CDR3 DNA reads TGTGCCTGGAGTTGGGAGGATGTAAATGAGCAGTTCTTC.

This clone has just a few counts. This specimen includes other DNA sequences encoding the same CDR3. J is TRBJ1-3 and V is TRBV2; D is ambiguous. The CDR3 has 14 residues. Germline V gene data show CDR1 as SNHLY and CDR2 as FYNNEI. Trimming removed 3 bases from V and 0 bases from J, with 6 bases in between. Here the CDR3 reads CASSERTSGNTIYF. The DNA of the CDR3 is TGTGCCAGCAGTGAGCGTACCTCTGGAAACACCATATATTTT.

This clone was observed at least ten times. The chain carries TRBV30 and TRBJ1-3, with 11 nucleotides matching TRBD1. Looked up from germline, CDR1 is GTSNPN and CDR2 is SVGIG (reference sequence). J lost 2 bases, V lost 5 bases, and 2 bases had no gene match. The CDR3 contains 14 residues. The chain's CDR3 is CAWGQGAPGNTIYF. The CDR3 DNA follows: TGTGCCTGGGGACAGGGGGCGCCTGGAAACACCATATATTTT.

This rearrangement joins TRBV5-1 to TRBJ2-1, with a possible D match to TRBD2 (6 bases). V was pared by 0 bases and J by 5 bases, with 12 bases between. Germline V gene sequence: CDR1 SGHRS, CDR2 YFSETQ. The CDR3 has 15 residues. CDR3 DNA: TGCGCCAGCAGCTTGGCGGGGGTTTCCCACAATGAGCAGTTCTTC. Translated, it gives CASSLAGVSHNEQFF.

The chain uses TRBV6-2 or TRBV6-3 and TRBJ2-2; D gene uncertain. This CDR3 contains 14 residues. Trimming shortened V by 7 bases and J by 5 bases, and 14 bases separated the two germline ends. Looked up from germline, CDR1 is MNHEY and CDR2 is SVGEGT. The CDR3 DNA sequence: TGTGCCAGCATTTATTATCTTAGTACCGGGGAGCTGTTTTTT. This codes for CASIYYLSTGELFF.

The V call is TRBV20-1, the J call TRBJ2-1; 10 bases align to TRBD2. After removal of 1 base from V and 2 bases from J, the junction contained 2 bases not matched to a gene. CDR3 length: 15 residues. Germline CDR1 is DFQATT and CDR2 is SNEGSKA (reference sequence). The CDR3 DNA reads TGCAGTGCTAGAGGAGCGGGGGGGCCCTACAATGAGCAGTTCTTC. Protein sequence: CSARGAGGPYNEQFF.

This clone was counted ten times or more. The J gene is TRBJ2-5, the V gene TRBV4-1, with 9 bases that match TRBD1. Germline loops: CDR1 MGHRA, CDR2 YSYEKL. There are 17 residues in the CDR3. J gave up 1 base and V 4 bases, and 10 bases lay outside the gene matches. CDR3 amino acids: CASSRLGPGQGQETQYF. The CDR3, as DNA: TGCGCCAGCAGCCGCCTAGGTCCGGGACAGGGCCAAGAGACCCAGTACTTC.

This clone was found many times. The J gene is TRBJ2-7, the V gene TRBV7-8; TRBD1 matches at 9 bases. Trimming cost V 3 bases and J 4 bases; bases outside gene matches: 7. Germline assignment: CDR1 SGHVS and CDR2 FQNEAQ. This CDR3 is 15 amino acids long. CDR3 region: CASSLAPGQGYEQYF. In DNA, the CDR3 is TGTGCCAGCAGCTTGGCGCCGGGACAGGGATACGAGCAGTACTTC.

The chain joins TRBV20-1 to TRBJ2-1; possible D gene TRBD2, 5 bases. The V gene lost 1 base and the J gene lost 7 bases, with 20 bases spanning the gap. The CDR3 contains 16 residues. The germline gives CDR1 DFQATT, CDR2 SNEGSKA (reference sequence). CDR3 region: CSARGGVPGFWNEQFF. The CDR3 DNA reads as TGCAGTGCTAGAGGGGGTGTGCCGGGATTTTGGAATGAGCAGTTCTTC.

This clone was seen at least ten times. The CDR3 here is CASSFRQGLREKLFF. CDR3 coding DNA: TGTGCCAGCAGTTTTCGACAGGGGCTACGAGAAAAACTGTTTTTT. The chain carries TRBV28 and TRBJ1-4; 8 nucleotides match TRBD1. The CDR3 consists of 15 residues. Per the germline V gene, CDR1 is MDHEN and CDR2 is SYDVKM. V lost 3 bases, J lost 8 bases, and 8 bases stayed unmatched.

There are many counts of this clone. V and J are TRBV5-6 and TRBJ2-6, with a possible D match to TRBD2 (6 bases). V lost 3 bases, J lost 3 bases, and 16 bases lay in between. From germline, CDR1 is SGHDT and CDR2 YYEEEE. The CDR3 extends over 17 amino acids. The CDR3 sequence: CASSSYMGGLGANVLTF. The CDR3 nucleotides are TGTGCCAGCAGCTCCTATATGGGGGGACTTGGGGCCAACGTCCTGACTTTC.

CDR3 nucleotide sequence: TGTGCCAGCAGTTCAGCGGGAGTAGAGACCCAGTACTTC. Translated: CASSSAGVETQYF. The genes are TRBV5-4 and TRBJ2-5; 8 nucleotides match TRBD2. V lost 5 bases and J lost 4; bases outside the gene matches: 4. CDR3 length: 13 residues. CDR1 SGHNT and CDR2 YYREEE come from the germline V gene (reference sequence).

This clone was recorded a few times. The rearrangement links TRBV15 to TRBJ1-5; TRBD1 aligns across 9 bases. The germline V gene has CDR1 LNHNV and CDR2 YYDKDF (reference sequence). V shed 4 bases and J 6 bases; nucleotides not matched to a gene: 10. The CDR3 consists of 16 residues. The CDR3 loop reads CATSTVLTGGFQPQHF. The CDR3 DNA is TGTGCCACCAGCACCGTATTGACAGGGGGTTTTCAGCCCCAGCATTTT.

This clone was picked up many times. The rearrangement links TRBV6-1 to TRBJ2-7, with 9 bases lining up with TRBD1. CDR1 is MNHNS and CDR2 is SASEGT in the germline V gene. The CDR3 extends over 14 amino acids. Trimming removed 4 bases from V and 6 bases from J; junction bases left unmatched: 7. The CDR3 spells CASSARRGQGEQYF. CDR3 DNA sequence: TGTGCCAGCAGTGCCCGGCGGGGACAGGGCGAGCAGTACTTC.

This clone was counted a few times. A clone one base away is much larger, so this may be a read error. CDR3: CASSRRRVPCEQYF. The CDR3 DNA reads TGTGCCAGCAGCCGTCGTCGTGTCCCCTGCGAGCAGTACTTC. The rearrangement uses TRBV5-8 and TRBJ2-7; D remains ambiguous. Germline V lookup: CDR1 SGHTS, CDR2 YDEGEE. This CDR3 is 14 amino acids long. Trimming shortened V by 4 bases and J by 6 bases, and 17 bases separated the two germline ends.

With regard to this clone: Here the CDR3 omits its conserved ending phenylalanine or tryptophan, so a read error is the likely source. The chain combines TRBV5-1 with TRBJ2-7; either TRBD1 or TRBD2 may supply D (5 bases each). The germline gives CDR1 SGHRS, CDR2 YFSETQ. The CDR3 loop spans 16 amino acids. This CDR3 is CASILAPGTYTYEQYS. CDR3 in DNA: TGCGCCAGCATCTTGGCCCCGGGGACCTATACCTACGAGCAGTACTCC.